This is a list of T cell receptor beta chains from one sample in a study of persistence of HIV-infected CD4 T cells. The assay was immunoSEQ multiplex PCR, and TCRdb's table has in-frame clones only and misses some. There are about 40,000 clones in the sample; 87% occur only once, and approximately 1.3% lies in the top ten. These receptors lack a known antigen. The sample was CD4+ T cells sorted from PBMCs after roughly 19-hour stimulation, taken from a patient who received antiretroviral therapy. The receptors here all came from an adult man with HIV who was CMV-seropositive. CDR3s include the opening cysteine and the closing phenylalanine or tryptophan. A D gene is named only where the DNA matches it firmly. Clone sizes are given selectively: once, few, many, or a class where the clone is expanded.

length,D,V,J,size,DNA,CDR3
13,.,TRBV6-1,TRBJ1-2,.,TGTGCCAGCAGTGAAACAGCTAACTATGGCTACACCTTC,CASSETANYGYTF
15,.,TRBV18,TRBJ2-1,.,TGTGCCAGCTCACCACTGGCGGGGTCTTACAATGAGCAGTTCTTC,CASSPLAGSYNEQFF
16,TRBD2,TRBV30,TRBJ2-1,.,TGTGCCTGGAGTCCTAGCGGGAGGGCCTCCTACAATGAGCAGTTCTTC,CAWSPSGRASYNEQFF
16,.,TRBV5-6,TRBJ2-3,.,TGTGCCAGCAGCTTGGTTGGGGGGCAAGGGGGTAATACGCAGTATTTT,CASSLVGGQGGNTQYF
12,.,TRBV29-1,TRBJ2-4,.,TGCAGCGTTGAAGAGGTCAAAAACATTCAGTACTTC,CSVEEVKNIQYF
15,TRBD1,TRBV19,TRBJ2-6,.,TGTGCCAGTACTGACAGGGACTCTGGGGCCAACGTCCTGACTTTC,CASTDRDSGANVLTF
16,TRBD1,TRBV5-6,TRBJ2-5,.,TGTGCCAGCAGCTTGGCCACGGGACAGAGGGAAGAGACCCAGTACTTC,CASSLATGQREETQYF
14,.,TRBV7-2,TRBJ1-2,.,TGTGCCAGCAGCTTAGGGGGATCTAGCTATGGCTACACCTTC,CASSLGGSSYGYTF
13,.,TRBV7-8,TRBJ1-2,.,TGTGCCAGCAGTCATCTACTGGGGAATGGCTACACCTTC,CASSHLLGNGYTF
14,.,TRBV5-1,TRBJ1-6,.,TGCGCCAGCAGCTTGGGACAGGAGAATTCACCCCTCCACTTT,CASSLGQENSPLHF
12,.,TRBV15,TRBJ2-7,.,TGTGCCACCAGCAGTCACCTTTACGAGCAGTACTTC,CATSSHLYEQYF
15,.,TRBV6-5,TRBJ1-1,.,TGTGCCAGCAGTCAATGGACAGCCGGGGTAACTGAAGCTTTCTTT,CASSQWTAGVTEAFF
14,TRBD1,TRBV2,TRBJ1-5,.,TGTGCCAGCAGTACCGGGACAGGGAATCAGCCCCAGCATTTT,CASSTGTGNQPQHF
13,.,TRBV27,TRBJ1-4,.,TGTGCCAGCAGTTTATCGGGGCAGACAAAACTGTTTTTT,CASSLSGQTKLFF
14,TRBD1,TRBV6-4,TRBJ1-1,once,TGTGCCAGCAGAAAGACAGGGGGGAACACTGAAGCTTTCTTT,CASRKTGGNTEAFF
16,.,TRBV7-8,TRBJ2-1,.,TGTGCCAGCAGCTTAGTTGTAGTCACCGAGGACAATGAGCAGTTCTTC,CASSLVVVTEDNEQFF
16,TRBD2,TRBV10-1,TRBJ2-2,.,TGCGCCAGCAGGGACGGACTAGCGGGGGACACCGGGGAGCTGTTTTTT,CASRDGLAGDTGELFF
14,.,TRBV10-3,TRBJ1-1,.,TGTGCCATCAGTCGGGACACATTGAACACTGAAGCTTTCTTT,CAISRDTLNTEAFF
16,.,TRBV18,TRBJ2-2,.,TGTGCCAGCTCACCCTTCGCGGGGCGTAACACCGGGGAGCTGTTTTTT,CASSPFAGRNTGELFF
11,.,TRBV30,TRBJ2-7,.,TGTGCCTGGAGTGTACAGCACGAGCAGTACTTC,CAWSVQHEQYF
16,TRBD1,TRBV7-2,TRBJ2-7,.,TGTGCCAGCAGCTTTTCCGGGACAGGGGTCCACTACGAGCAGTACTTC,CASSFSGTGVHYEQYF
15,TRBD1,TRBV18,TRBJ2-7,.,TGTGCCAGCTCACCACCGGACAGGGGACCCTACGAGCAGTACTTC,CASSPPDRGPYEQYF
12,.,TRBV24-1,TRBJ2-1,.,TGTGCCACCAGATCCACCCAGAATGAGCAGTTCTTC,CATRSTQNEQFF
12,.,TRBV12-3/TRBV12-4,TRBJ2-1,.,TGTGCCAGCAGCATGGACATCGCGGGGCCGGTCTTC,CASSMDIAGPVF
14,TRBD1,TRBV25-1,TRBJ1-2,.,TGTGCCAGCAGTGCCGACAGGGTTTCCTATGGCTACACCTTC,CASSADRVSYGYTF
15,.,TRBV6-5,TRBJ2-7,.,TGTGCCAGCAGAACGGGACGGATCTCGACCTACGAGCAGTACTTC,CASRTGRISTYEQYF
16,.,TRBV27,TRBJ1-4,.,TGTGCCAGCAGTCCCCGACGGGTTGCAACTAATGAAAAACTGTTTTTT,CASSPRRVATNEKLFF
15,.,TRBV6-5,TRBJ1-1,.,TGTGCCAGCAGTTACTCGAGGCCAGGGAGGACTGAAGCTTTCTTT,CASSYSRPGRTEAFF
15,.,TRBV7-6,TRBJ2-5,.,TGTGCCAGCAGCTTAAGACGGGGGCAGGGAGAGACCCAGTACTTC,CASSLRRGQGETQYF
12,.,TRBV6-5,TRBJ2-7,.,TGTGCCAGCGGCCGCGACACCTACGAGCAGTACTTC,CASGRDTYEQYF
18,TRBD2,TRBV7-6,TRBJ2-5,once,TGTGCCAGCAGCTTGGGACCGGGACTAGCGGGAGTTGAAGAGACCCAGTACTTC,CASSLGPGLAGVEETQYF
17,.,TRBV30,TRBJ1-6,.,TGTGCCTGGAGTTGGGGCAGGGACCCCCTCTCTAATTCACCCCTCCACTTT,CAWSWGRDPLSNSPLHF
16,.,TRBV6-4,TRBJ2-6,.,TGTGCCAGCACTTCGAAGGGGGGGGCTGGGGCCAACGTCCTGACTTTC,CASTSKGGAGANVLTF
15,TRBD2,TRBV6-2/TRBV6-3,TRBJ2-1,.,TGTGCCAGCAGTAGAACTAGCGGGAGACCCTACGGGCAGTTCTTC,CASSRTSGRPYGQFF
17,.,TRBV27,TRBJ1-6,.,TGTGCCAGCAGTATTGGACCCACGAGCTCCTATAATTCACCCCTCCACTTT,CASSIGPTSSYNSPLHF
19,.,TRBV27,TRBJ1-4,.,TGTGCCAGCAGTTTATCGTTCGGGTCTCTTTACTTAACTAATGAAAAACTGTTTTTT,CASSLSFGSLYLTNEKLFF
16,TRBD1,TRBV7-2,TRBJ2-7,.,TGTGCCAGCAGCCTGGGAAGGACAGGGTTTGGTGACGAGCAGTACTTC,CASSLGRTGFGDEQYF
15,TRBD1,TRBV19,TRBJ1-2,.,TGTGCCAGTTATCCCGGGGACAGGGAGACCTATGGCTACACCTTC,CASYPGDRETYGYTF
15,.,TRBV3-1/TRBV3-2,TRBJ2-7,.,TGTGCCAGCAGCCAAAGACAGACGGCGGTGGGCGAGCAGTACTTC,CASSQRQTAVGEQYF
14,TRBD1,TRBV5-6,TRBJ1-4,.,TGTGCCAGCAGCTTTCCAGGGGGAAATGAAAAACTGTTTTTT,CASSFPGGNEKLFF
17,.,TRBV24-1,TRBJ2-3,.,TGTGCCACCAGTGATACCCCCAGGGGGGGAGGCACAGATACGCAGTATTTT,CATSDTPRGGGTDTQYF
17,.,TRBV7-7,TRBJ2-1,.,TGTGCTAGCAGCTCTCCCCCTAGACAGGGGAGGGTCAATGAGCAGTTCTTC,CASSSPPRQGRVNEQFF
12,.,TRBV25-1,TRBJ1-2,.,TGTGCCAGCAGTGCCGGCGGGGGCGGCTACACCTTC,CASSAGGGGYTF
15,.,TRBV2,TRBJ2-1,.,TGTGCCAGAGAAAGCGGGCTGAGCTCCTACAATGAGCAGTTCTTC,CARESGLSSYNEQFF
16,.,TRBV18,TRBJ1-1,.,TGTGCCAGCTCACCAAGGGAAGCAGGCCTCCCGCTAGGGGCTTTCTTT,CASSPREAGLPLGAFF
10,.,TRBV20-1,TRBJ1-3,.,TGCAGTGTTAAAGGAAACACCATATATTTT,CSVKGNTIYF
16,TRBD2,TRBV7-3,TRBJ2-3,.,TGTGCCAGCAGCTTCATAGCGGGATCAGGTACAGATACGCAGTATTTT,CASSFIAGSGTDTQYF
18,TRBD2,TRBV7-2,TRBJ2-7,.,TGTGCCAGCAGCTTAAGAGGGACGGTAGCGGGAGGGTACTACGAGCAGTACTTC,CASSLRGTVAGGYYEQYF
15,TRBD1,TRBV19,TRBJ1-4,.,TGTGCCAGTAGCACGTCCGGGACAGGGCGGGAAAAACTGTTTTTT,CASSTSGTGREKLFF
15,TRBD2,TRBV15,TRBJ2-1,.,TGTGCCACCAGCAGAGACCAGCGGGACTACAATGAGCAGTTCTTC,CATSRDQRDYNEQFF
15,TRBD2,TRBV5-1,TRBJ2-7,.,TGCGCCAGCAGCTTATCGGGGGGAAGCTCCTACGAGCAGTACTTC,CASSLSGGSSYEQYF
15,TRBD2,TRBV6-5,TRBJ2-1,.,TGTGCCAGCAGCCCAAACGGGGGGTTTTACAATGAGCAGTTCTTC,CASSPNGGFYNEQFF
14,TRBD1,TRBV5-6,TRBJ1-2,.,TGTGCCAGCAGCCATACAGGGGGCGAGCGTGGCTACACCTTC,CASSHTGGERGYTF
13,.,TRBV6-5,TRBJ2-7,.,TGTGCCAGCAGTTCCCCGATTACGGGCGAGCAGTACTTC,CASSSPITGEQYF
13,.,TRBV7-2,TRBJ1-5,.,TGTGCCAGCAGCTTAGGTGACAATCAGCCCCAGCATTTT,CASSLGDNQPQHF
13,.,TRBV10-2,TRBJ1-3,.,TGCGCCAGCAGTGGGACAGATGGAAACACCATATATTTT,CASSGTDGNTIYF
15,TRBD1,TRBV6-2/TRBV6-3,TRBJ2-1,.,TGTGCCAGCAGTTCGGGACAGGGACTTAGCTATGAGCAGTTCTTC,CASSSGQGLSYEQFF
16,TRBD1,TRBV7-8,TRBJ1-2,.,TGTGCCAGCAGCTCCGAAACAGGGGATCGCAACTATGGCTACACCTTC,CASSSETGDRNYGYTF